This T cell receptor beta chain appears in the sequencing data of a study of CD8 T cells in ankylosing spondylitis. Study-level points and caveats: Seemingly distinctive of ankylosing spondylitis blood was a TCR beta motif formed by eight highly homologous variants. According to the report, clones linked to the disease were significantly enriched in matched synovial fluid samples taken from ankylosing spondylitis patients.

TCRdb re-derived calls from the 5' RACE reads in MiXCR, one entry per CDR3 protein. This table has fewer than 250,000 distinct CDR3 sequences, approximately 10% appearing once. The CDR3 covers 14 residues. Per germline, CDR1 LNHNV and CDR2 YYDKDF (reference sequence). Trimming cost V 8 bases and J 5 bases, with 15 bases left between them. This clonotype was seen at least ten times. Its matching antigen is unknown. The rearrangement joins TRBV15 to TRBJ2-2; D assignment may be TRBD1 or TRBD2 (5 bases each). This TCR was recovered from a male donor with ankylosing spondylitis or in good health (not recorded which). Sample: blood, either unsorted or a sorted T cell fraction (not recorded which). For the CDR3, the DNA is TGTGCCACCTCTACCGGGACCCTGACCGGGGAGCTGTTTTTT. Encoded protein: CATSTGTLTGELFF.